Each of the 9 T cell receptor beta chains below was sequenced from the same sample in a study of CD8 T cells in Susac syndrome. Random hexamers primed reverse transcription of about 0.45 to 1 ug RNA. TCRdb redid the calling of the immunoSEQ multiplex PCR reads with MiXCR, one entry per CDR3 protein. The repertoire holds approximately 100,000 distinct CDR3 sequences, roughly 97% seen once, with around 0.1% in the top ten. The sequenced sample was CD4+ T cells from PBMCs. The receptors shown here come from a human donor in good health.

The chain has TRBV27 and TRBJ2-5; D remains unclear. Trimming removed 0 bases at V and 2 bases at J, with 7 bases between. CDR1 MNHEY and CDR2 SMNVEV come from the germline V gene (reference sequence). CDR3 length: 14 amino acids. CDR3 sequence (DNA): TGTGCCAGCAGTTTATCGTGGGTACAAGAGACCCAGTACTTC. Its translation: CASSLSWVQETQYF.

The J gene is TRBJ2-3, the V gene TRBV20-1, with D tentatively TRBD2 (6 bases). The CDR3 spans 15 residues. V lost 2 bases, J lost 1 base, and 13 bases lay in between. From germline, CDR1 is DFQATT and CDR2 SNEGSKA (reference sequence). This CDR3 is CSARRPASGTDTQYF. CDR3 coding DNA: TGCAGTGCTAGAAGACCCGCTAGCGGCACAGATACGCAGTATTTT.

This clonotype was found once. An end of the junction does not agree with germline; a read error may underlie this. CDR3 amino acids: CVISESGVAGGTYEQYF. Here the CDR3 DNA reads TGTGTCATCAGTGAGTCTGGCGTAGCGGGGGGTACCTACGAGCAGTACTTC. This rearrangement joins TRBV10-3 to TRBJ2-7; 10 bases are shared with TRBD2. From germline, CDR1 is ENHRY and CDR2 SYGVKD. This CDR3 spans 17 amino acids.

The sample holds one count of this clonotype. The CDR3 region has the DNA TGCGCCAGCAGCCAAGATCTTGCTCCCACAGATACGCAGTATTTT. Protein product: CASSQDLAPTDTQYF. The gene calls are TRBV4-3 and TRBJ2-3; D not certain. CDR1 is LGHNA, CDR2 YSLEER, per germline. V shed 0 bases and J shed 2 bases, with 9 bases lying between them. CDR3 size: 15 residues.

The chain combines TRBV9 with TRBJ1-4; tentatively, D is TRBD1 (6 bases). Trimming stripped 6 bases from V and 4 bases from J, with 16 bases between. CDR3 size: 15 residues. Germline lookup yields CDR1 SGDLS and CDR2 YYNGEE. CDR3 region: CASTAGQSGNEKLFF. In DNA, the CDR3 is TGTGCCAGCACCGCAGGACAGTCGGGTAATGAAAAACTGTTTTTT. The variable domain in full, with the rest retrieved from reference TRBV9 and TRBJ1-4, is DSGVTQTPKHLITATGQRVTLRCSPRSGDLSVYWYQQSLDQGLQFLIQYYNGEERAKGNILERFSAQQFPDLHSELNLSSLELGDSALYFCASTAGQSGNEKLFFGSGTQLSVL.

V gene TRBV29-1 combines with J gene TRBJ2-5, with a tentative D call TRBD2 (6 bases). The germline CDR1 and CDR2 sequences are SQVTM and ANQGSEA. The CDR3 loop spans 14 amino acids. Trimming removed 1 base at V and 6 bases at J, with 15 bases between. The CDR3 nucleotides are TGCAGCGTTGAAGGTGGCGGGATAAAACAGACCCAGTACTTC. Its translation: CSVEGGGIKQTQYF.

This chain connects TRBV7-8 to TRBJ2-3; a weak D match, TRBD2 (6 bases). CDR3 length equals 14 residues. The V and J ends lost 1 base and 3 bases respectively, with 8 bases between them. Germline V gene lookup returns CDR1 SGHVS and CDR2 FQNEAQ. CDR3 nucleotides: TGTGCCAGCAGCTTAGATGCGGGGACAGATACGCAGTATTTT. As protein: CASSLDAGTDTQYF. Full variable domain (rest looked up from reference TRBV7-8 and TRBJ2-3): GAGVSQSPRYKVAKRGQDVALRCDPISGHVSLFWYQQALGQGPEFLTYFQNEAQLDKSGLPSDRFFAERPEGSVSTLKIQRTQQEDSAVYLCASSLDAGTDTQYFGPGTRLTVL.

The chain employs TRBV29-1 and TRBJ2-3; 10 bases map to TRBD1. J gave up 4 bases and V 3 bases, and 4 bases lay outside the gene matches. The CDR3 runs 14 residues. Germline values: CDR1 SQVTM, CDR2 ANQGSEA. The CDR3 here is CSVERDRGPDTQYF. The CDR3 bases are TGCAGCGTTGAGAGGGACAGGGGTCCAGATACGCAGTATTTT.

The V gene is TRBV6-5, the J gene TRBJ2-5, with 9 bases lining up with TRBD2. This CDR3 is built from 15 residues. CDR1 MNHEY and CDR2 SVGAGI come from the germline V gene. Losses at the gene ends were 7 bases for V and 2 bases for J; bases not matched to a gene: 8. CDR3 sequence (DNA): TGTGCCAGCACCCCCGTGGCGGGGGGGCAAGAGACCCAGTACTTC. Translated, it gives CASTPVAGGQETQYF.